This TCR beta chain appears in the sequencing data of a study of blood T cell repertoires in COVID-19. Study-level background: Sample material is recorded as cDNA or gDNA derived from T cells, B-cell-depleted T cells, or PBMCs.

In assigning cohorts, the study relied on participant-reported clinical history. The recovered donors of Cohort 3 showed two negative PCRs, clearance, or symptom resolution. The CDR3 contains 12 residues. The V end lost 2 bases, the J end lost 9 bases, and 8 bases lay between the germline ends. This clone was seen more than once but under ten times. Using immunoSEQ multiplex PCR, the repertoire was profiled, and TCRdb retains in-frame clones only, with some absent. The table includes 260,000 or so clones, roughly 85% detected once. The TCR comes from a woman aged 45-65 years who had recovered from COVID-19. This chain links TRBV6-7 with TRBJ2-1; D gene unclear. TRBV6-7 is classed as an ORF, of uncertain function. Sequencing was performed on PBMCs or T cells enriched from blood (not recorded which). CDR3 bases: TGTGCCAGCAGTTACCGGTCCGCTGAGCAGTTCTTC. This encodes CASSYRSAEQFF.